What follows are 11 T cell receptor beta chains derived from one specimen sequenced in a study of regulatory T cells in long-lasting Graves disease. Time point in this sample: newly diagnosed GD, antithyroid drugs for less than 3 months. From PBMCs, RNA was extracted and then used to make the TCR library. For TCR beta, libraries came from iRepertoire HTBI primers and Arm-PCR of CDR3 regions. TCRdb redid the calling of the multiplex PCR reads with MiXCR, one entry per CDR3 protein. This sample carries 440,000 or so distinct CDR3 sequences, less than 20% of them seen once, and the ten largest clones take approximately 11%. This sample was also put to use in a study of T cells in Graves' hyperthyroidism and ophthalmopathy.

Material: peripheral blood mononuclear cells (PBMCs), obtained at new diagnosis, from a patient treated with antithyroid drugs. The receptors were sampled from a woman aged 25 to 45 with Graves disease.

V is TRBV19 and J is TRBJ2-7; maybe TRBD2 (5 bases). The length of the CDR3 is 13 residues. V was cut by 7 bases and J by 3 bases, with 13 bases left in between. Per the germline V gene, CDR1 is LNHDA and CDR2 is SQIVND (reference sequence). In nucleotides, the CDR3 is TGTGCCAGTAAGGAGGCTTCTAACTACGAGCAGTACTTC. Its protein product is CASKEASNYEQYF.

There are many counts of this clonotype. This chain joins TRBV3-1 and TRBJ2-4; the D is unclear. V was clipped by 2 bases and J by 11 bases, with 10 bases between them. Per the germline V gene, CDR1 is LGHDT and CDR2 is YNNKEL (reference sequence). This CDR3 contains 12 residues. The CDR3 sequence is CASSQWSSVQYF. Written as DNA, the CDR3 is TGTGCCAGCAGCCAATGGTCGTCCGTTCAGTACTTC.

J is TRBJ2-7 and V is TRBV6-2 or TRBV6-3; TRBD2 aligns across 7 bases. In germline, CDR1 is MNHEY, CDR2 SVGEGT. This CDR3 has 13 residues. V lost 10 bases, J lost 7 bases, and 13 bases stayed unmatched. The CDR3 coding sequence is TGTGCCATAGGAGGGAGGGCTGTTCTGGAGCAGTACTTC. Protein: CAIGGRAVLEQYF.

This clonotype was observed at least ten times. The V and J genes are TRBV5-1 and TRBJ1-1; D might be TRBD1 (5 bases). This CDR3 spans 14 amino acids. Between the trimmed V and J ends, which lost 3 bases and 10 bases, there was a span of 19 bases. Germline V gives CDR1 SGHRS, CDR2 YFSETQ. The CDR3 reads CASSSPGIHDRAFF. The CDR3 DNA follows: TGCGCCAGCAGCTCCCCCGGGATACATGACAGAGCTTTCTTT.

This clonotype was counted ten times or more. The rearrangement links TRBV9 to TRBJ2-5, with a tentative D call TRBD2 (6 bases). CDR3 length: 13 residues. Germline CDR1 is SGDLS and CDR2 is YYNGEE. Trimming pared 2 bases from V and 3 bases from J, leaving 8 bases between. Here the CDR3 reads CASSVPGEETQYF. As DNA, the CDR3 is TGTGCCAGCAGCGTTCCGGGAGAAGAGACCCAGTACTTC.

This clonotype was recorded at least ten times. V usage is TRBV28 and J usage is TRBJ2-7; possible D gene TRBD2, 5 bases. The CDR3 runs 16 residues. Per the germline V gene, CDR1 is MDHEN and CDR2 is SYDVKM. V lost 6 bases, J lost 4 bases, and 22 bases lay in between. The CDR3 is CASSSARGTSTYEQYF. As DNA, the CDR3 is TGTGCCAGCAGCTCCGCACGGGGAACCAGCACATACGAGCAGTACTTC.

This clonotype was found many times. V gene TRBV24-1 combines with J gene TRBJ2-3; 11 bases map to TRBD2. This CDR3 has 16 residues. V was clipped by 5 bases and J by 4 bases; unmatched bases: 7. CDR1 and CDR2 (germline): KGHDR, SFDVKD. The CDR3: CATSGQLAGEADTQYF. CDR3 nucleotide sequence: TGTGCCACCAGTGGTCAACTAGCGGGAGAGGCAGATACGCAGTATTTT.

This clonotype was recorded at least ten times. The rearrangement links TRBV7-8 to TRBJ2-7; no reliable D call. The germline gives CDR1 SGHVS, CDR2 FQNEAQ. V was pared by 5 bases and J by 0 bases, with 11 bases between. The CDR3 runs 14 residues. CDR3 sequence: CASSPNRFSYEQYF. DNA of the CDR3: TGTGCCAGCAGCCCAAACCGGTTCTCCTACGAGCAGTACTTC. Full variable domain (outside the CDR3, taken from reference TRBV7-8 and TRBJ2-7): GAGVSQSPRYKVAKRGQDVALRCDPISGHVSLFWYQQALGQGPEFLTYFQNEAQLDKSGLPSDRFFAERPEGSVSTLKIQRTQQEDSAVYLCASSPNRFSYEQYFGPGTRLTVT.

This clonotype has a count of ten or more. The CDR3 sequence: CASRLAGNTGELFF. The CDR3 DNA follows: TGTGCCTCCAGACTAGCGGGTAACACCGGGGAGCTGTTTTTT. The rearrangement joins TRBV10-3 to TRBJ2-2; 10 bases fit TRBD2. The junction had 5 bases not matched to a gene; V was cut back by 11 bases and J by 2 bases. Germline loops: CDR1 ENHRY, CDR2 SYGVKD. The CDR3 covers 14 residues.

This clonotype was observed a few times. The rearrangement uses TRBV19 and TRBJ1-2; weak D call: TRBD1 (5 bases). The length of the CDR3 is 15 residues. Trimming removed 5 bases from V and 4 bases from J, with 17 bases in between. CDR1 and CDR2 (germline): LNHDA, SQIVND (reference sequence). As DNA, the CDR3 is TGTGCCAGTAGTCACAGGCGGATTCGAAGCTATGGCTACACCTTC. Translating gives CASSHRRIRSYGYTF.

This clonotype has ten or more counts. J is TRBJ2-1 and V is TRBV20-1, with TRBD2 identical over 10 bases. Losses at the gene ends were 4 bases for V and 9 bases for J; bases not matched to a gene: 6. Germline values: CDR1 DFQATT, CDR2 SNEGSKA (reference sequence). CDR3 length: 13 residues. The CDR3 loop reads CSAKREGRSEQFF. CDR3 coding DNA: TGCAGTGCTAAGCGGGAGGGCCGGAGTGAGCAGTTCTTC.